This is a list of T cell receptor beta chains from one sample in a study of blood T cell repertoires in COVID-19. The method was immunoSEQ multiplex PCR; TCRdb's version includes in-frame clones alone and lacks a portion of them. Of 50,000 to 70,000 clones listed, more than 65% are singletons. Material for sequencing was peripheral blood. These receptor sequences come from a woman in her fifties or sixties with acute or convalescent COVID-19. CDR3s include the opening cysteine and the closing phenylalanine or tryptophan. A D gene is named only where the DNA matches it firmly. Rows give clone size only sometimes, using once, few, many, or a class for an expanded clone.

J gene: TRBJ2-5; clone size: NA; D gene: TRBD2; V gene: TRBV6-5; CDR3 DNA: TGTGCCAGTGGAGAGACTAGCGGGGGTCAAGAGACCCAGTACTTC; CDR3 protein: CASGETSGGQETQYF
J gene: TRBJ2-5; clone size: NA; D gene: TRBD1; V gene: TRBV5-1; CDR3 DNA: TGCGCCAGCAGCACCGGACAGGGGCAAGAGACCCAGTACTTC; CDR3 protein: CASSTGQGQETQYF
J gene: TRBJ2-5; clone size: NA; D gene: TRBD2; V gene: TRBV19; CDR3 DNA: TGTGCCAGTTCATCGACTAGCGGGGACCGAGAGACCCAGTACTTC; CDR3 protein: CASSSTSGDRETQYF
J gene: TRBJ1-4; clone size: NA; D gene: TRBD1; V gene: TRBV5-4; CDR3 DNA: TGTGCCAGCAGCTACGAGGGGGCACCTAATGAAAAACTGTTTTTT; CDR3 protein: CASSYEGAPNEKLFF
J gene: TRBJ1-1; clone size: NA; D gene: NA; V gene: TRBV19; CDR3 DNA: TGTGCCAGTAGTAGCACGGGGAACACTGAAGCTTTCTTT; CDR3 protein: CASSSTGNTEAFF
J gene: TRBJ1-1; clone size: NA; D gene: NA; V gene: TRBV18; CDR3 DNA: TGTGCCAGCTCACCGGGACTATTAGAAGAAGCTTTCTTT; CDR3 protein: CASSPGLLEEAFF
J gene: TRBJ1-1; clone size: NA; D gene: NA; V gene: TRBV5-5; CDR3 DNA: TGTGCCAGCAGCTTGAAGGGGATCCGCGCTGAAGCTTTCTTT; CDR3 protein: CASSLKGIRAEAFF
J gene: TRBJ1-2; clone size: NA; D gene: TRBD1; V gene: TRBV9; CDR3 DNA: TGTGCCAGCAGCGTAGGAGCCGAGGGACAGGGGAACTATGGCTACACCTTC; CDR3 protein: CASSVGAEGQGNYGYTF
J gene: TRBJ2-1; clone size: NA; D gene: NA; V gene: TRBV6-5; CDR3 DNA: TGTGCCAGCAGTTACAAGTGGGCCTTACCCTACAATGAGCAGTTCTTC; CDR3 protein: CASSYKWALPYNEQFF
J gene: TRBJ2-1; clone size: NA; D gene: NA; V gene: TRBV9; CDR3 DNA: TGTGCCAGCAGCGTAGGTAACAGTTTAGACTCCTACAATGAGCAGTTCTTC; CDR3 protein: CASSVGNSLDSYNEQFF
J gene: TRBJ1-6; clone size: once; D gene: TRBD1; V gene: TRBV30; CDR3 DNA: TGTGCCTGGAGTTCGAAGGACAGGGTTTGGGGTTCACCCCTCCACTTT; CDR3 protein: CAWSSKDRVWGSPLHF
J gene: TRBJ2-3; clone size: NA; D gene: TRBD1; V gene: TRBV14; CDR3 DNA: TGTGCCAGCAGCCAAGAAACAGGGGGCGCCGCAGATACGCAGTATTTT; CDR3 protein: CASSQETGGAADTQYF
J gene: TRBJ2-2; clone size: many; D gene: TRBD1; V gene: TRBV11-3; CDR3 DNA: TGTGCCAGCAGCCTCGGGACAGGAGACACCGGGGAGCTGTTTTTT; CDR3 protein: CASSLGTGDTGELFF
J gene: TRBJ1-1; clone size: NA; D gene: NA; V gene: TRBV19; CDR3 DNA: TGTGCCAGTAGGGGGCCGGGACAGAACACTGAAGCTTTCTTT; CDR3 protein: CASRGPGQNTEAFF
J gene: TRBJ2-5; clone size: NA; D gene: NA; V gene: TRBV3-1/TRBV3-2; CDR3 DNA: TGTGCCAGCAGCGGGGGGATCCAAGAGACCCAGTACTTC; CDR3 protein: CASSGGIQETQYF
J gene: TRBJ1-2; clone size: NA; D gene: NA; V gene: TRBV4-1; CDR3 DNA: TGCGCCAGCAGCCTGGACTGGGTGGGAAGGGGGGGATATGGCTACACCTTC; CDR3 protein: CASSLDWVGRGGYGYTF
J gene: TRBJ1-3; clone size: few; D gene: TRBD1; V gene: TRBV2; CDR3 DNA: TGTGCCAGCAGTGAAAGTAAAGGGGACAGCTCTGGAAACACCATATATTTT; CDR3 protein: CASSESKGDSSGNTIYF
J gene: TRBJ1-4; clone size: few; D gene: NA; V gene: TRBV19; CDR3 DNA: TGTGCCAGTAGATTAGGGACATCTAATGAAAAACTGTTTTTT; CDR3 protein: CASRLGTSNEKLFF
J gene: TRBJ2-5; clone size: NA; D gene: TRBD1; V gene: TRBV16; CDR3 DNA: TGTGCCAGCAGCCAATACAGGGGAAGGGAGACCCAGTACTTC; CDR3 protein: CASSQYRGRETQYF
J gene: TRBJ2-6; clone size: NA; D gene: TRBD1; V gene: TRBV2; CDR3 DNA: TGTGCCAGCAGCCGACAACCGGGACAGCGAATCTCTGGGGCCAACGTCCTGACTTTC; CDR3 protein: CASSRQPGQRISGANVLTF
J gene: TRBJ1-1; clone size: few; D gene: NA; V gene: TRBV7-3; CDR3 DNA: TGTGCCAGCAGCCTCCGGGGGAACACTGAAGCTTTCTTT; CDR3 protein: CASSLRGNTEAFF
J gene: TRBJ2-7; clone size: once; D gene: TRBD1; V gene: TRBV3-1/TRBV3-2; CDR3 DNA: TGTGCCAGCAGCCCCCCAACAGGGGCCTACGAGCAGTACTTC; CDR3 protein: CASSPPTGAYEQYF
J gene: TRBJ2-1; clone size: NA; D gene: NA; V gene: TRBV6-2/TRBV6-3; CDR3 DNA: TGTGCCAGCAGTTCCCGGAATGAGCAGTTCTTC; CDR3 protein: CASSSRNEQFF
J gene: TRBJ1-2; clone size: NA; D gene: TRBD1; V gene: TRBV19; CDR3 DNA: TGTGCCAGTAGTATCGGACAGGGTTTTTATCGAAATGGCTACACCTTC; CDR3 protein: CASSIGQGFYRNGYTF
J gene: TRBJ1-2; clone size: NA; D gene: TRBD1; V gene: TRBV6-5; CDR3 DNA: TGTGCCAGCAGTTCCCCCAAGACAGGGCTGCGGGGCTACACCTTC; CDR3 protein: CASSSPKTGLRGYTF
J gene: TRBJ1-2; clone size: NA; D gene: TRBD1; V gene: TRBV6-5; CDR3 DNA: TGTGCCAGCACCGTCTCCGGGACAGGAGACTATGGCTACACCTTC; CDR3 protein: CASTVSGTGDYGYTF
J gene: TRBJ1-5; clone size: NA; D gene: TRBD1; V gene: TRBV6-5; CDR3 DNA: TGTGCCAGCAGTACTCGACAGGGAACGAGTCAGCCCCAGCATTTT; CDR3 protein: CASSTRQGTSQPQHF